This section outlines one T cell receptor beta chain sequence together with its context. The repertoire was sequenced with immunoSEQ multiplex PCR; TCRdb's copy has only in-frame clones and lacks some. The sample contains 260,000 or so clones, roughly 87% of which appear only once. This sample is part of a study of cytomegalovirus exposure and HLA in healthy donors. CDR1 SGHVS and CDR2 FQNEAQ come from the germline V gene. Trimming took 4 bases from V and 3 from J; bases not matched to a gene: 2. The CDR3 spans 14 residues. What was sequenced was PBMCs. The clonotype comes from a woman younger than 45 in good health and CMV-seronegative. This sequence joins TRBV7-8 and TRBJ1-4; 7 bases align to TRBD1. CDR3 DNA: TGTGCCAGCAGCTGGGGACAGCCTAATGAAAAACTGTTTTTT. Translation gives CASSWGQPNEKLFF.